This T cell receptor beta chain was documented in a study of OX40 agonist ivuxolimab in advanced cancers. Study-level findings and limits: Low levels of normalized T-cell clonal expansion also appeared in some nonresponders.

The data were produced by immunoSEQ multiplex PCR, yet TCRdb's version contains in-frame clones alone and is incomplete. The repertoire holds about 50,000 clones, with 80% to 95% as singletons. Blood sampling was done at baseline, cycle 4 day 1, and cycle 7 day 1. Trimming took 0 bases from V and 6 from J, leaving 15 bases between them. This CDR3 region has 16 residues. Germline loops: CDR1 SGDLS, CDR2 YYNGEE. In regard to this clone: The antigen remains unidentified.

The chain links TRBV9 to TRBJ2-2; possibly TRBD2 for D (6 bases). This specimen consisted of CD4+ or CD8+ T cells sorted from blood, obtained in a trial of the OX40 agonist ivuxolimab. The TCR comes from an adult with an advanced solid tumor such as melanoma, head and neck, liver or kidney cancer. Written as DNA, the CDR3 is TGTGCCAGCAGCGTAGATGGACTATCGTTAGCCGGGGAGCTGTTTTTT. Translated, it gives CASSVDGLSLAGELFF.